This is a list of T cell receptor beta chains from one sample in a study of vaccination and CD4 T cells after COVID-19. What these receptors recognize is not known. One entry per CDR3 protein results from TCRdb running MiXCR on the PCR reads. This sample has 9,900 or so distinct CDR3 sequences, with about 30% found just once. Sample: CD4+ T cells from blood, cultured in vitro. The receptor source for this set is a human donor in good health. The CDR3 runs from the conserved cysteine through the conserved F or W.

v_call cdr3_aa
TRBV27 CASGRLAGLKTDTQYF
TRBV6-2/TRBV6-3 CASSAREGPGTDTQYF
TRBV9 CASSPGRNYGYTF
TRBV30 CAWSASAPDTQYF
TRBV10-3 CATFSSGSSYEQYF
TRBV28 CASSLPGANVLTF
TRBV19 CTSKPGPGSYEQYF
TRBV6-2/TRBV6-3 CASSYSGGFADTQYF
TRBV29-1 CSVGTGGSGNTIYF
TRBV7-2 CASSLWALAGYTF
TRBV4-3 CASSPGPGTGLASYGYTF
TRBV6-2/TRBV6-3 CASTESGSVYEQYF
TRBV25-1 CASSKKRESDTGELFF
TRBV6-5 CASSYSLTSGMDEQYF
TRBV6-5 CASSYGTGEETQYF
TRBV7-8 CASSPRGASDHGYTF
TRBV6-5 CASSYSLQTQETQYF
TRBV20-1 CSARDPTGLDRDTQYF
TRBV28 CASLAGSLNTGELFF
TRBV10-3 CAISESDRGSNQPQHF
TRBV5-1 CASSLGSVGNQPQHF
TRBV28 CASIPGQPNYGYTF
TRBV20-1 CSAPHTGPGNTIYF
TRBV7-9 CASSPVAGGLDTEAFF
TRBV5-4 CASSLGQEDSPLHF
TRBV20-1 CSARPEVGAVGQYF
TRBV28 CASSTLTGSGGELFF
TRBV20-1 CSAWTSGRSDTQYF
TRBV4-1 CASSQLAAATQYF
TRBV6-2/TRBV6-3 CASGESGMQMGTQYF
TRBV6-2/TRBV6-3 CASTPRVLAVPVFWYF
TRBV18 CASSRGLANYNEQFF
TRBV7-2 CASSSTTDTQYF
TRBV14 CASSNQETQYF
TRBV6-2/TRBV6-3 CASSSSLAGGRETQYF
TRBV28 CASIHSSGSFYEQFF
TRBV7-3 CASSSQVDTEAFF
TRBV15 CATSVGGFNEKLFF
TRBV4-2 CASSQEPAGGTDTQYF